This TCR beta chain was sequenced during a study of cytomegalovirus exposure and HLA in healthy donors. Study-level points and caveats: Of the V segments, some could not be distinguished, including TRBV6-2 and TRBV6-3, and were excluded. Later analysis identified a missense DCLRE1C variant that was linked to TCR beta V- and J-gene trimming.

The germline CDR1 and CDR2 sequences are MNHNY and SVGAGI (reference sequence). The CDR3 has 16 residues. V lost 7 bases and J 2 bases, leaving 15 bases between the germline ends. This clone was observed a handful of times. Its target is unknown. PCR involved 60 Vbeta and 13 Jbeta primers. Only in-frame clones appear in the TCRdb table, and some are missing; sequencing was by immunoSEQ multiplex PCR. The sample records about 150,000 clones, around a tenth being singletons. This sequence originates from a male donor in good health and CMV-seronegative. Input material: PBMCs. The chain couples TRBV6-6 to TRBJ2-6, with D possibly TRBD1 on 6 matching bases. The CDR3 DNA sequence: TGTGCCAGCACCCTACTATCAGGGGCTGGGGCCAACGTCCTGACTTTC. Translating it yields CASTLLSGAGANVLTF.